This T cell receptor beta chain was sequenced in a study of blood T cell repertoires in COVID-19. Across the study: PBMCs, B-cell-depleted T cells, or T cells provided the cDNA or gDNA that made up the material.

The length of the CDR3 is 12 residues. CDR1 is SNHLY, CDR2 FYNNEI, per germline. The ends were cut back, 6 bases at V and 5 bases at J, with 10 bases in the middle. Original processing methods: Amplification of reference gene primers was used by the study to estimate nucleated cell counts. Here immunoSEQ multiplex PCR was the method, and the copy in TCRdb shows in-frame clones only, minus some. V, J and clone size reflect that table, while D and trimming were determined from the DNA. The sample holds 150,000 or so clones, around 90% seen once. This clone was detected a few times. This chain links TRBV2 with TRBJ1-2; perhaps TRBD1 as D (6 bases). The specimen was peripheral blood. This clonotype was obtained from a man aged 50 or older with acute or convalescent COVID-19. The CDR3 sequence: CASSPQGYGYTF. The CDR3 region has the DNA TGTGCCAGCAGCCCCCAGGGGTATGGCTACACCTTC.